The source of this T cell receptor (beta chain) is a study of T cell clonality in common variable immunodeficiency. There are 13 residues in the CDR3. CDR1 and CDR2 (germline): GTSNPN, SVGIG (reference sequence). Whole-study results and caveats: Fewer deletions and N-nucleotide insertions were reportedly seen in common variable immunodeficiency TCR beta sequences. Links between repertoire features and CVID complications were heterogeneity-limited. T cell subpopulation sequencing would be needed to explain CVID clonality.

TCRdb's copy holds only in-frame clones and misses some; the assay was immunoSEQ multiplex PCR. The sample offers 25,000 to 35,000 clones and no singletons, the top ten holding about 3.3%. On this clone itself: The target antigen is unknown. The read finishes 3 residues shy of the CDR3 end, and the germline J gene is used to complete it.

Of CVID subjects, under 16 were female and over 25 male, mean age approximately 41. All CVID subjects were on immunoglobulin replacement for at least one year. This sequence was found in a human donor with common variable immunodeficiency. The sample taken for sequencing was peripheral blood mononuclear cells. The genes are TRBV30 and TRBJ1-2; possibly TRBD1 for D (6 bases). CDR3 bases read: TGTGCCTGGAAGAAGTCCAGGGGCGGAGGC. This encodes CAWKKSRGGG. The whole CDR3 sequence is CAWKKSRGGGYTF. The full variable domain, completed using reference TRBV30 and TRBJ1-2, is SQTIHQWPATLVQPVGSPLSLECTVEGTSNPNLYWYRQAAGRGLQLLFYSVGIGQISSEVPQNLSASRPQDRQFILSSKKLLLSDSGFYLCAWKKSRGGGYTFGSGTRLTVV.